The source of this TCR beta chain is a study of T cells in Graves' hyperthyroidism and ophthalmopathy. For the study at large: Peripheral blood was taken when the disease was first diagnosed, before any treatment began. General study points: Blood samples included most of the expanded thyroid clonotypes exceeding 0.001.

From germline, CDR1 is MDHEN and CDR2 SYDVKM. The junction had 12 bases not matched to a gene; V was cut back by 4 bases and J by 0 bases. The CDR3 has 19 residues. Subjects aged 18 to 65 presented with newly diagnosed hyperthyroidism of less than 2 months' duration. In the case of this clonotype: What it recognizes is unknown.

It was RNA transcripts that yielded the amplified TCR beta CDR3 regions. During a first-round RT-PCR of the TCR CDR3, the HTBI primer set was used. TCRdb called the multiplex PCR reads again in MiXCR, with one record for every CDR3 protein. The table lists some 600,000 distinct CDR3 sequences, more than 11% of them singletons. Sequenced material: blood. The TCR was taken from a woman aged 25 to 39 with Graves' hyperthyroidism that later progressed to Graves' ophthalmopathy. The genes are TRBV28 and TRBJ2-6, with TRBD1 matching 7 bases. DNA of the CDR3: TGTGCCAGCAGTTCATCGTGGACAGGCCGGGGCTCTGGGGCCAACGTCCTGACTTTC. Amino acid sequence: CASSSSWTGRGSGANVLTF.